One and the same sample provided the 18 T cell receptor beta chains below, sequenced in a study of molecular identifiers for immune sequencing clone quantification. TCRdb reprocessed the PCR reads with MiXCR, giving one entry per CDR3 protein. The sample records just under 650,000 distinct CDR3 sequences, just under 20% being singletons. Input material: naive CD8+ T cells from blood, with Jurkat cell RNA spiked in. Subset here: FACS-sorted CD8+CD4-CCR7+CD45RA+ naive T cells. These TCRs come from a human donor in good health. Some libraries in this study had Jurkat cell RNA spiked in.

Concerning this clonotype itself: A single base separates this from a much larger clone, so it may be a read error. The CDR3 here is CASSLDRDSNEKLFF. In DNA form, the CDR3 reads TGTGCCAGCAGCTTGGATAGGGACAGCAATGAAAAACTGTTTTTT. The chain recombines TRBV5-5 with TRBJ1-4; 7 nucleotides align to TRBD1. The CDR3 length is 15 residues. The germline gives CDR1 SGHKS, CDR2 YYEKEE (reference sequence). Trimming took 0 bases from V and 5 from J; bases not matched to a gene: 4.

This clonotype was found many times. V gene TRBV7-6 combines with J gene TRBJ2-2; D is perhaps TRBD1 (5 bases). CDR3 length: 18 residues. With 1 base removed from V and 2 bases from J, the gap between germline ends came to 17 bases. Per germline, CDR1 SGHVS and CDR2 FNYEAQ. The CDR3 sequence: CASSLDSFQGINTGELFF. For the CDR3, the DNA is TGTGCCAGCAGCTTAGACTCTTTCCAGGGTATTAACACCGGGGAGCTGTTTTTT.

In its sample, this clonotype was seen a few times. This sequence joins TRBV6-2 or TRBV6-3 and TRBJ2-1; TRBD1 is a possible D gene (5 bases). Germline V lookup: CDR1 MNHEY, CDR2 SVGEGT. V gave up 2 bases and J gave up 4 bases, with 9 bases separating them. The CDR3 has 14 amino acids. CDR3 bases: TGTGCCAGCAGTTACGAAACAGGTTACAATGAGCAGTTCTTC. This gives the protein CASSYETGYNEQFF.

In the case of this clonotype: A much larger clone differs from this one at a single base, so this may be a read error. Because it lacks the conserved phenylalanine or tryptophan at the end, this CDR3 is likely a read error. V and J are TRBV24-1 and TRBJ2-1; no clear D gene. The CDR3 has 14 amino acids. Germline V lookup: CDR1 KGHDR, CDR2 SFDVKD. The germline V and J ends were trimmed by 3 bases and 5 bases, with 10 bases remaining between them. The CDR3 DNA reads as TGTGCCACCAGTGATGGTTCCGGGCACAATGAGCAGTTCCTC. It specifies CATSDGSGHNEQFL.

Many counts were recorded for this clonotype. The J gene is TRBJ1-5, the V gene TRBV30, with unresolved D. The CDR3 loop spans 14 amino acids. The V gene's germline CDR1 is GTSNPN and CDR2 SVGIG (reference sequence). Trimming removed 3 bases from V and 1 base from J, with 10 bases in between. The CDR3: CAWSAGISNQPQHF. CDR3 coding DNA: TGTGCCTGGAGCGCCGGGATAAGCAATCAGCCCCAGCATTTT.

Turning to this clonotype: Since a much larger clone is just one base distant, this may be a read error. As the CDR3 is not closed by the conserved phenylalanine or tryptophan, this likely results from a read error. The J gene is TRBJ2-7, the V gene TRBV2; D is perhaps TRBD1 (5 bases). Trimming took 4 bases from V and 0 from J, leaving 10 bases between them. CDR3 length: 14 amino acids. The germline V gene has CDR1 SNHLY and CDR2 FYNNEI. The CDR3 nucleotides are TGTGCCAGCAGTGCTTCCCAGGGCTCCTACGAGCAGTACCTC. Translation gives CASSASQGSYEQYL.

In regard to this clonotype: A much larger clone sits a single nucleotide away, making a read error possible. The CDR3 reads CASSVTADKQFF. CDR3 nucleotides: TGTGCCAGCAGTGTGACAGCTGATAAGCAGTTCTTC. The gene calls are TRBV12-3 or TRBV12-4 and TRBJ2-1, with D perhaps matching TRBD1 (5 bases). V gave up 5 bases and J gave up 11 bases, with 13 bases separating them. The CDR3 is 12 amino acids.

The sample holds many counts of this clonotype. This chain links TRBV12-3 or TRBV12-4 with TRBJ2-3; D may correspond to TRBD1 or TRBD2 (6 bases each). The V and J ends lost 7 bases and 2 bases respectively, with 22 bases between them. CDR3 size: 17 residues. CDR3 sequence (DNA): TGTGCCAGCAACACAGGGTTGGCTAGCGAATACACAGATACGCAGTATTTT. Residues: CASNTGLASEYTDTQYF.

This clonotype was counted ten times or more. CDR3 region: CASSGTRSSYEQYF. The CDR3 coding sequence is TGTGCCAGCAGTGGGACGAGGAGCTCCTACGAGCAGTACTTC. The V call is TRBV6-2 or TRBV6-3, the J call TRBJ2-7, with D perhaps assigned TRBD1 or TRBD2 (5 bases each). V gave up 5 bases and J gave up 0 bases, with 11 bases separating them. CDR1 and CDR2 from the germline V gene are MNHEY and SVGEGT. The CDR3 runs 14 residues.

This clonotype was observed a handful of times. The chain is built from TRBV12-3 or TRBV12-4 and TRBJ2-7; the D is unclear. The V gene lost 2 bases and the J gene lost 7 bases, with 9 bases spanning the gap. CDR3 length: 12 amino acids. The CDR3 protein is CASSLSMREQYF. The DNA of the CDR3 is TGTGCCAGCAGTTTATCCATGAGGGAGCAGTACTTC.

There are many counts of this clonotype. The chain uses TRBV11-2 and TRBJ2-3; 11 bases are a match to TRBD1. The trim removed 5 bases at V and 8 bases at J, leaving 9 bases unmatched. This CDR3 comprises 15 residues. From germline, CDR1 is SGHAT and CDR2 FQNNGV. The CDR3 spells CASSARTGGDPTQYF. CDR3 nucleotide sequence: TGTGCCAGCAGCGCCCGGACAGGGGGCGACCCTACGCAGTATTTT.

V is TRBV28 and J is TRBJ2-7; 10 bases map to TRBD1. Germline V gene sequence: CDR1 MDHEN, CDR2 SYDVKM. J lost 6 bases, V lost 5 bases, and 4 bases had no gene match. The CDR3 totals 13 residues. The DNA of the CDR3 is TGTGCCAGCAGTGACAGGGGGCAGGGCGAGCAGTACTTC. Translating it yields CASSDRGQGEQYF.

A remark on this clonotype: Germline is not matched at one junction end, which may reflect a read error. The V gene is TRBV18, the J gene TRBJ1-1; no clear D. The germline gives CDR1 KGHSH, CDR2 LQKENI. The CDR3 is made up of 14 amino acids. CDR3 protein: CASSSTTVNTESFF. The CDR3 nucleotides read TGTGCCAGCTCATCGACGACGGTGAACACTGAATCTTTCTTT.

This clonotype has more than one count but fewer than ten. The chain carries TRBV6-2 or TRBV6-3 and TRBJ1-1; possibly TRBD1 for D (6 bases). Trimming removed 6 bases at V and 3 bases at J, with 14 bases between. Per the germline V gene, CDR1 is MNHEY and CDR2 is SVGEGT. This CDR3 region has 14 residues. Written as DNA, the CDR3 is TGTGCCAGCAGCTACAGGGTGGTGGACACTGAAGCTTTCTTT. Amino acids: CASSYRVVDTEAFF.

This clonotype was seen ten or more times. The chain recombines TRBV7-9 with TRBJ2-7; D is perhaps TRBD1 or TRBD2 (5 bases each). This CDR3 has 14 amino acids. Trimming cost V 7 bases and J 5 bases, with 18 bases left between them. Germline-derived CDR1 and CDR2 are SEHNR and FQNEAQ (reference sequence). In DNA form, the CDR3 reads TGTGCCAGCATAACCGGGACGGGCTTTGACGAGCAGTACTTC. This codes for CASITGTGFDEQYF. Together with reference TRBV7-9 and TRBJ2-7, the CDR3 gives the full variable domain: DTGVSQNPRHKITKRGQNVTFRCDPISEHNRLYWYRQTLGQGPEFLTYFQNEAQLEKSRLLSDRFSAERPKGSFSTLEIQRTEQGDSAMYLCASITGTGFDEQYFGPGTRLTVT.

A note on this clonotype: This may be a read error: a much more frequent sequence differs by one nucleotide. This CDR3 fails to terminate in the conserved phenylalanine or tryptophan, so it likely reflects a read error. J is TRBJ1-1 and V is TRBV12-3 or TRBV12-4; TRBD1 aligns across 8 bases. The CDR3 has 13 amino acids. Germline trimming cut 8 bases from V and 4 bases from J; bases unmatched to any gene: 6. CDR3 sequence: CASRTGRGTEAFL. The CDR3 DNA reads TGTGCCAGCCGGACAGGGAGAGGCACTGAAGCTTTCCTT.

The table lists this clonotype with many counts. J is TRBJ2-5 and V is TRBV29-1, with TRBD2 identical over 7 bases. The CDR3 spans 15 residues. The J segment lost 3 bases and the V segment lost 2 bases, leaving 9 bases of the junction unmatched. The germline V gene encodes CDR1 SQVTM and CDR2 ANQGSEA. CDR3 nucleotides: TGCAGCGTTGAAAGTAAGGGGCTAGCGGAAGAGACCCAGTACTTC. Its protein is CSVESKGLAEETQYF.

Details on this clonotype: This could be a read error, since a much larger clone is one nucleotide away. The chain recombines TRBV12-3 or TRBV12-4 with TRBJ1-2; maybe TRBD1 (5 bases). The CDR3 is made up of 13 amino acids. CDR3 sequence: CASSHTGNYGCTF. Written as DNA, the CDR3 is TGTGCCAGCAGTCATACAGGAAACTATGGCTGCACCTTC.